These 8 T cell receptor beta chains share one sample of origin, sequenced in a study of naive and memory T cell subsets. Both TRBC1 and TRBC2 were covered by a beta constant-region primer of two equimolar oligonucleotides. The ligated cDNA underwent four PCR rounds using SP2 and nested alpha and beta constant-region primers. One entry per CDR3 protein, called by TCRdb with MiXCR from the UMI-ligation and nested PCR reads. The sample has about 120,000 distinct CDR3 sequences, just over 35% seen once. Sequencing was carried out using central memory CD4+ T cells from blood. These receptors were collected from a human donor in good health.

The gene calls are TRBV7-4 and TRBJ2-1; 12 bases agree with TRBD2. CDR1 and CDR2 (germline): SGHVT, SQSDAQ. CDR3 length: 16 residues. The trim removed 3 bases at V and 7 bases at J, leaving 7 bases unmatched. CDR3 sequence: CASSFRWTSGVNEQFF. The DNA for the CDR3 is TGTGCCAGCAGCTTCCGGTGGACTAGCGGGGTTAATGAGCAGTTCTTC.

A single count supports this clonotype. CDR3 protein: CASSIVNRITGELFF. CDR3 nucleotide sequence: TGTGCCAGTAGTATAGTAAACAGGATCACCGGGGAGCTGTTTTTT. The rearrangement uses TRBV19 and TRBJ2-2, with a possible D match to TRBD1 (5 bases). V was shortened by 1 base and J by 4 bases, with 10 bases between the two germline ends. The CDR3 is 15 amino acids. CDR1 is LNHDA and CDR2 is SQIVND in the germline V gene (reference sequence).

V and J are TRBV6-2 or TRBV6-3 and TRBJ2-7; D is unresolved. Germline CDR1 MNHEY, CDR2 SVGEGT. V lost 6 bases, J lost 2 bases, and 8 bases lay in between. This CDR3 is built from 12 residues. The CDR3 spells CASRLSTYEQYF. CDR3 bases: TGTGCCAGCAGACTGTCAACCTACGAGCAGTACTTC.

This clonotype was counted between two and nine times. Here the CDR3 DNA reads TGTGCCAGCAGCGTAGGACATACCTTCGGTGCTGAAGCTTTCTTT. Its protein is CASSVGHTFGAEAFF. The V and J genes are TRBV9 and TRBJ1-1, with unresolved D. The CDR3 sequence is 15 residues long. The germline CDR1 and CDR2 sequences are SGDLS and YYNGEE. V was pared by 0 bases and J by 6 bases, with 15 bases between.

This clonotype was counted between two and nine times. V and J are TRBV18 and TRBJ2-1; TRBD2 matches at 7 bases. Germline trimming cut 4 bases from V and 3 bases from J; bases unmatched to any gene: 3. Germline-derived CDR1 and CDR2 are KGHSH and LQKENI. The CDR3 spans 14 residues. This chain's CDR3 is CASSREGIYNEQFF. As DNA, the CDR3 is TGTGCCAGCTCACGGGAGGGTATCTACAATGAGCAGTTCTTC.

This clonotype was counted at least ten times. V usage is TRBV5-8 and J usage is TRBJ1-5; D uncertain. This CDR3 has 14 amino acids. Germline assignment: CDR1 SGHTS and CDR2 YDEGEE. Trimming took off 4 bases at V and 1 base at J, with 9 bases between the two ends. CDR3: CASSPWQSNQPQHF. Written as DNA, the CDR3 is TGTGCCAGCAGCCCGTGGCAGAGCAATCAGCCCCAGCATTTT.

The V and J genes are TRBV5-1 and TRBJ2-1; 11 positions agree with TRBD2. The V gene end was trimmed by 3 bases and the J gene end by 7 bases; junction bases not matched to a gene: 9. Germline values: CDR1 SGHRS, CDR2 YFSETQ. This CDR3 has 16 residues. CDR3 DNA sequence: TGCGCCAGCAGCTCCCTGACTAGCGGGAAGGGGAATGAGCAGTTCTTC. Protein product: CASSSLTSGKGNEQFF. Full variable domain (outside the CDR3, taken from reference TRBV5-1 and TRBJ2-1): KAGVTQTPRYLIKTRGQQVTLSCSPISGHRSVSWYQQTPGQGLQFLFEYFSETQRNKGNFPGRFSGRQFSNSRSEMNVSTLELGDSALYLCASSSLTSGKGNEQFFGPGTRLTVL.

The chain employs TRBV28 and TRBJ2-7; 8 positions match TRBD1. The CDR3 covers 13 residues. The trim removed 9 bases at V and 4 bases at J, leaving 8 bases unmatched. The germline V gene has CDR1 MDHEN and CDR2 SYDVKM. The CDR3 DNA is TGTGCCAGTATCTCAGGGGGCTCGTACGAGCAGTACTTC. Residues: CASISGGSYEQYF.